The 5 T cell receptor beta chains presented below share a single source sample, sequenced in a study of liver allograft versus peripheral blood T cells. Overall study context: In transplanted livers, T cell receptor repertoires were compared with those found in the recipients' peripheral blood.

TCRdb fed the reads into MiXCR, producing one record per CDR3 protein. The data contain around 6,300 distinct CDR3 sequences, 15% to 20% of them singletons. The origin of the receptors is a human patient who had a liver transplant. The graft donor may have given rise to some T cells.

This clonotype came up a few times. Here the CDR3 reads CASGKANYGYTF. DNA of the CDR3: TGTGCCAGCGGGAAAGCTAACTATGGCTACACCTTC. The genes are TRBV9 and TRBJ1-2; no definite D call. The length of the CDR3 is 12 residues. The germline V gene has CDR1 SGDLS and CDR2 YYNGEE. Trimming stripped 7 bases from V and 0 bases from J, with 7 bases between.

Relative to its sample, this clonotype is medium-sized. The chain uses TRBV27 and TRBJ2-3, with 7 bases identical to TRBD1. Trimming cost V 8 bases and J 1 base; bases outside gene matches: 21. Germline V gene lookup returns CDR1 MNHEY and CDR2 SMNVEV (reference sequence). The length of the CDR3 is 19 residues. In DNA, the CDR3 is TGTGCCAGCGGGCCCCTCAGGGGGAGTCCCCTATGGCGCACAGATACGCAGTATTTT. Translation gives CASGPLRGSPLWRTDTQYF.

This clonotype is termed medium-sized. The genes are TRBV15 and TRBJ1-4; D perhaps matches TRBD1 (5 bases). Germline-derived CDR1 and CDR2 are LNHNV and YYDKDF (reference sequence). V lost 0 bases to trimming and J lost 7 bases, with 15 bases between them. This CDR3 spans 16 amino acids. The CDR3 region is CATSRDRGDGGEKLFF. In nucleotides, the CDR3 is TGTGCCACCAGCAGAGATCGGGGGGACGGGGGTGAAAAACTGTTTTTT.

Within the sample, this clonotype is medium-sized. V usage is TRBV27 and J usage is TRBJ1-4; 7 bases align to TRBD1. This CDR3 is 16 amino acids long. Per the germline V gene, CDR1 is MNHEY and CDR2 is SMNVEV (reference sequence). The trim removed 7 bases at V and 4 bases at J, leaving 12 bases unmatched. As DNA, the CDR3 is TGTGCCAGCACCAAAGGGCAGACAGGGATTAATGAAAAACTGTTTTTT. It translates to CASTKGQTGINEKLFF. Based on the CDR3 plus reference TRBV27 and TRBJ1-4, the full variable domain is EAQVTQNPRYLITVTGKKLTVTCSQNMNHEYMSWYRQDPGLGLRQIYYSMNVEVTDKGDVPEGYKVSRKEKRNFPLILESPSPNQTSLYFCASTKGQTGINEKLFFGSGTQLSVL.

This clonotype counts as medium-sized. The chain has TRBV19 and TRBJ2-1, with 12 bases identical to TRBD2. Trimming took 9 bases from V and 3 from J; bases not matched to a gene: 18. There are 19 residues in the CDR3. The germline CDR1 and CDR2 sequences are LNHDA and SQIVND (reference sequence). CDR3 protein: CASNDRDGLAGLNYNEQFF. The CDR3 DNA reads TGTGCCAGCAACGACAGGGACGGACTAGCGGGGTTGAACTACAATGAGCAGTTCTTC. The entire variable domain, with the rest obtained from reference TRBV19 and TRBJ2-1, is as follows: DGGITQSPKYLFRKEGQNVTLSCEQNLNHDAMYWYRQDPGQGLRLIYYSQIVNDFQKGDIAEGYSVSREKKESFPLTVTSAQKNPTAFYLCASNDRDGLAGLNYNEQFFGPGTRLTVL.